Below are 13 T cell receptor beta chains sequenced from a single sample in a study of blood T cell repertoires in COVID-19. The table came from immunoSEQ multiplex PCR; TCRdb's copy has only in-frame clones and leaves some out. The sample includes some 220,000 clones, almost 85% of them seen just once. What was sequenced was peripheral blood. The origin of the receptors is a man aged 45 to 65 with acute or convalescent COVID-19.

The chain carries TRBV28 and TRBJ1-3; D ambiguous. Germline loops: CDR1 MDHEN, CDR2 SYDVKM. Trimming removed 8 bases from V and 2 bases from J, with 13 bases in between. The CDR3 totals 14 residues. CDR3 region: CASSAHSTGNTIYF. The CDR3 region has the DNA TGTGCCAGCTCCGCTCACAGCACTGGAAACACCATATATTTT.

The CDR3 region has the DNA TGTGCCAGCAGTCTTGGCCATAGCAATCAGCCCCAGCATTTT. Its translation is CASSLGHSNQPQHF. The chain links TRBV27 to TRBJ1-5; unclear D gene. The ends were cut back, 5 bases at V and 0 bases at J, with 8 bases in the middle. The CDR3 loop spans 14 amino acids. From germline, CDR1 is MNHEY and CDR2 SMNVEV (reference sequence).

The chain joins TRBV7-9 to TRBJ1-1, with D possibly TRBD1 on 5 matching bases. CDR1 and CDR2 (germline): SEHNR, FQNEAQ (reference sequence). The CDR3 has 13 residues. V lost 3 bases, J lost 3 bases, and 8 bases lay in between. The CDR3 DNA is TGTGCCAGCAGCTTCCAGGGCCACACTGAAGCTTTCTTT. Translation gives CASSFQGHTEAFF.

This clone was seen more than once but under ten times. CDR3 nucleotide sequence: TGTGCCAGCTCACCGTCAGGAGGAGAAAACACTGAAGCTTTCTTT. Its protein is CASSPSGGENTEAFF. This chain links TRBV18 with TRBJ1-1; D is undetermined. The germline gives CDR1 KGHSH, CDR2 LQKENI. The V end lost 3 bases, the J end lost 2 bases, and 13 bases lay between the germline ends. The CDR3 totals 15 residues.

There are a few counts of this clone. V is TRBV11-2 and J is TRBJ2-7; 13 bases map to TRBD2. CDR3 length: 17 residues. V lost 4 bases and J lost 5; bases outside the gene matches: 11. Germline CDR1 is SGHAT and CDR2 is FQNNGV. For the CDR3, the DNA is TGTGCCAGCAGCTATAGAGGTCGGACTAGCGGGAGTGACGAGCAGTACTTC. This sequence encodes CASSYRGRTSGSDEQYF.

The chain recombines TRBV10-2 with TRBJ2-7; TRBD2 matches at 14 bases. Germline V gene data show CDR1 as WSHSY and CDR2 as SAAADI. V lost 4 bases to trimming and J lost 7 bases; unmatched junction nucleotides: 3. This CDR3 has 14 amino acids. CDR3 in amino acids: CASSGGLAGVEQYF. Written as DNA, the CDR3 is TGCGCCAGCAGTGGGGGACTAGCGGGAGTTGAGCAGTACTTC.

This clone was observed a few times. The rearrangement joins TRBV5-1 to TRBJ1-6, with 7 bases that match TRBD1. The trim removed 0 bases at V and 5 bases at J, leaving 5 bases unmatched. Germline V gene data show CDR1 as SGHRS and CDR2 as YFSETQ. The CDR3 covers 16 residues. The CDR3 sequence: CASSLEGGGNNSPLHF. The CDR3 DNA is TGCGCCAGCAGCTTGGAAGGGGGCGGCAATAATTCACCCCTCCACTTT. The variable domain in full, with the rest retrieved from reference TRBV5-1 and TRBJ1-6, is KAGVTQTPRYLIKTRGQQVTLSCSPISGHRSVSWYQQTPGQGLQFLFEYFSETQRNKGNFPGRFSGRQFSNSRSEMNVSTLELGDSALYLCASSLEGGGNNSPLHFGNGTRLTVT.

The chain employs TRBV11-2 and TRBJ1-2; 9 positions match TRBD1. The CDR3 spans 13 residues. The germline V gene has CDR1 SGHAT and CDR2 FQNNGV. Trimming at V came to 3 bases and at J to 8 bases, leaving 4 bases not matched to a gene. CDR3 residues: CASSLDRGSGYTF. CDR3 DNA: TGTGCCAGCAGCTTGGACAGGGGTAGCGGCTACACCTTC.

The chain has TRBV2 and TRBJ1-4; a weak D match, TRBD1 (5 bases). Germline V gene data show CDR1 as SNHLY and CDR2 as FYNNEI. The CDR3 covers 13 residues. V dropped 3 bases and J dropped 8 bases, with 10 bases sitting between them. The DNA of the CDR3 is TGTGCCAGCAGTGACCAGGGTAGGGAAAAACTGTTTTTT. This translates into CASSDQGREKLFF.

This clone turned up a few times. The chain links TRBV20-1 to TRBJ2-2, with a weak D call TRBD2 (5 bases). V dropped 3 bases and J dropped 7 bases, with 12 bases sitting between them. Germline lookup yields CDR1 DFQATT and CDR2 SNEGSKA (reference sequence). This CDR3 has 13 residues. The CDR3 DNA follows: TGCAGTGCTAGTAGGACTGCAAACGGGGAGCTGTTTTTT. It is translated as CSASRTANGELFF.

On this clone itself: Other DNA sequences of this sample code for an identical CDR3. This chain joins TRBV10-3 and TRBJ2-1; 8 positions match TRBD2. The CDR3 spans 15 residues. The trim removed 0 bases at V and 2 bases at J, leaving 0 bases unmatched. Germline CDR1 and CDR2: ENHRY and SYGVKD. CDR3 sequence (DNA): TGTGCCATCAGTGAGTCTAGCGGGGCCTACAATGAGCAGTTCTTC. Its translation is CAISESSGAYNEQFF.

This clone was observed a few times. The chain links TRBV15 to TRBJ2-1; TRBD1 agrees at 7 bases. Per germline, CDR1 LNHNV and CDR2 YYDKDF (reference sequence). V shed 3 bases, J shed 9 bases, and the junction held 5 bases outside the gene matches. CDR3 size: 13 residues. CDR3 in amino acids: CATSSTGASEQFF. CDR3 DNA: TGTGCCACCAGCAGTACAGGGGCAAGTGAGCAGTTCTTC.

The chain uses TRBV27 and TRBJ2-2, with 12 nucleotides matching TRBD2. This CDR3 comprises 18 residues. After removal of 0 bases from V and 5 bases from J, the junction contained 7 bases not matched to a gene. CDR1 MNHEY and CDR2 SMNVEV come from the germline V gene (reference sequence). CDR3 in amino acids: CASSLSAGLAGGTGELFF. CDR3 nucleotide sequence: TGTGCCAGCAGTTTATCAGCAGGGCTAGCGGGAGGGACCGGGGAGCTGTTTTTT.